The present T cell receptor (beta chain) was sequenced within a study of blood T cell repertoires in COVID-19. Study summary: COVID-19 samples collected from the United States, Italy and Spain covered acute and convalescent phases.

Germline CDR1 reads DFQATT; CDR2 reads SNEGSKA (reference sequence). Germline trimming cut 3 bases from V and 8 bases from J; bases unmatched to any gene: 10. The CDR3 extends over 16 amino acids. Sequencing was performed with immunoSEQ multiplex PCR; in TCRdb, only in-frame clones are kept and a portion is missing. The profile shows around 200,000 clones, about 85% of them singletons. This receptor was taken from a man aged 40-55 years who had recovered from COVID-19. This chain connects TRBV20-1 to TRBJ2-3; 14 bases are shared with TRBD2. The sample was PBMCs or T cells enriched from blood (not recorded which). CDR3: CSASIAGTSGRRTQYF. In nucleotides, the CDR3 is TGCAGTGCTAGTATAGCCGGGACTAGCGGGAGACGTACGCAGTATTTT.